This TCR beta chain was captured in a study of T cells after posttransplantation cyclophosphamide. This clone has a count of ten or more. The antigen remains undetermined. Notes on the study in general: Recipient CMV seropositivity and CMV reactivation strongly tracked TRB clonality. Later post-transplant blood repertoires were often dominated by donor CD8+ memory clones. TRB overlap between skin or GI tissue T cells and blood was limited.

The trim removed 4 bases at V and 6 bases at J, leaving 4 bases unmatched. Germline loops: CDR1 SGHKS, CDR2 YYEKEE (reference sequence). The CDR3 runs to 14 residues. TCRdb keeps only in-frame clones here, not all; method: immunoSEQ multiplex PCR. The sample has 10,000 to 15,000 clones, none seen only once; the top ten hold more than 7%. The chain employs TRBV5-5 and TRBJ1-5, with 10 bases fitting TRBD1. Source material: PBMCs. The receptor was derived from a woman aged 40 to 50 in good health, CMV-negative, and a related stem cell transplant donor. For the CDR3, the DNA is TGTGCCAGCAGCCTGACAGGGGGCTTTCAGCCCCAGCATTTT. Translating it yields CASSLTGGFQPQHF.